The 21 T cell receptor beta chains listed next were all sequenced from one sample in a study of cytomegalovirus exposure and HLA in healthy donors (dated by TCRdb to about 2017). Preparation of the library involved the immunoSEQ multiplex PCR assay. In TCRdb, the immuneACCESS table is reduced to in-frame sequences with V and J assigned. These tables do not hold every clone; where another copy was compared, an unresolved V gene accounts for under half, and the others remain unexplained. Counted in this sample were approximately 220,000 clones; roughly 83% of them appeared once. The ten largest clones add up to over 11% of the sample. The sample taken for sequencing was PBMCs. The origin of the receptors is a woman aged 30 to 39 in good health and CMV-seropositive.

Worth noting for this clone: In the same sample, other DNA sequences code for this CDR3. This CDR3 is CASSLGGREQYF. CDR3 coding DNA: TGCGCCAGCAGCTTAGGGGGACGCGAGCAGTACTTC. The chain recombines TRBV5-1 with TRBJ2-7, with D maybe TRBD1 (6 bases). V was trimmed by 2 bases and J by 6 bases, leaving 9 bases between them. CDR3 size: 12 residues. Germline CDR1 and CDR2: SGHRS and YFSETQ.

V gene TRBV7-9 combines with J gene TRBJ2-3; 7 nucleotides align to TRBD2. The CDR3 consists of 16 residues. V dropped 4 bases and J dropped 4; count of bases not matched to a gene: 11. The germline V gene has CDR1 SEHNR and CDR2 FQNEAQ (reference sequence). The CDR3 DNA sequence: TGTGCCAGCAGCTCCGCTGAAGCGGGAAAAGCAGATACGCAGTATTTT. Protein: CASSSAEAGKADTQYF.

A word on this clone: Other DNA sequences in the sample encode the same CDR3. The chain carries TRBV9 and TRBJ2-3; D remains unclear. V lost 2 bases, J lost 0 bases, and 1 base lay in between. Germline CDR1 reads SGDLS; CDR2 reads YYNGEE. CDR3 length equals 12 residues. CDR3 in amino acids: CASSVSTDTQYF. The CDR3 nucleotides are TGTGCCAGCAGCGTTAGCACAGATACGCAGTATTTT.

J is TRBJ2-7 and V is TRBV2; tentatively, D is TRBD1 (6 bases). Trimming cost V 8 bases and J 3 bases, with 17 bases left between them. Per germline, CDR1 SNHLY and CDR2 FYNNEI. CDR3 length equals 14 residues. CDR3 in DNA: TGTGCCAGCCATGAAGTGTGGACAGACTACGAGCAGTACTTC. It specifies CASHEVWTDYEQYF.

The chain has TRBV6-4 and TRBJ2-2; D might be TRBD1 (6 bases). Trimming pared 6 bases from V and 3 bases from J, leaving 11 bases between. CDR1 is MRHNA and CDR2 is SNTAGT in the germline V gene. This CDR3 has 14 residues. The CDR3 region is CASSESGDTGELFF. CDR3 in DNA: TGTGCCAGCAGCGAGTCAGGGGACACCGGGGAGCTGTTTTTT.

The rearrangement uses TRBV27 and TRBJ2-7; D may be TRBD2 (6 bases). The CDR3 length is 14 residues. Germline CDR1 and CDR2: MNHEY and SMNVEV (reference sequence). V dropped 6 bases and J dropped 2 bases, with 14 bases sitting between them. CDR3 sequence (DNA): TGTGCCAGCAGCCGGACTAATGGCCCCTACGAGCAGTACTTC. Its protein is CASSRTNGPYEQYF.

The chain has TRBV27 and TRBJ1-4; D remains ambiguous. This CDR3 has 13 amino acids. Germline V gene sequence: CDR1 MNHEY, CDR2 SMNVEV (reference sequence). V was trimmed by 3 bases and J by 7 bases, leaving 9 bases between them. The CDR3, as DNA: TGTGCCAGCAGTTTCCGGTCCTTTGAAAAACTGTTTTTT. It encodes CASSFRSFEKLFF.

The chain carries TRBV11-2 and TRBJ1-2, with TRBD1 as a possible D gene (6 bases). Deletions cut 0 bases from V and 8 bases from J, with 13 bases between. The CDR3 has 14 amino acids. The germline CDR1 and CDR2 sequences are SGHAT and FQNNGV. CDR3 sequence reads: CASSLDGTPYGYTF. The CDR3 coding sequence is TGTGCCAGCAGCTTAGATGGGACACCTTACGGCTACACCTTC.

The chain links TRBV30 to TRBJ2-1; D is perhaps TRBD1 or TRBD2 (6 bases each). Trimming pared 0 bases from V and 7 bases from J, leaving 10 bases between. This CDR3 has 13 residues. Germline V gene data show CDR1 as GTSNPN and CDR2 as SVGIG (reference sequence). DNA for the CDR3: TGTGCCTGGAGTGTCGGGGGCTTTAATGAGCAGTTCTTC. Encoded protein: CAWSVGGFNEQFF.

The chain recombines TRBV6-6 with TRBJ1-1; D possibly corresponds to TRBD1 (5 bases). Looked up from germline, CDR1 is MNHNY and CDR2 is SVGAGI (reference sequence). Trimming pared 2 bases from V and 6 bases from J, leaving 7 bases between. This CDR3 spans 12 amino acids. CDR3 coding DNA: TGTGCCAGCAGTTACGGGACCCCTGAAGCTTTCTTT. Its protein is CASSYGTPEAFF.

V usage is TRBV7-8 and J usage is TRBJ1-5; a weak D match, TRBD1 (5 bases). There are 18 residues in the CDR3. CDR1 and CDR2 (germline): SGHVS, FQNEAQ. Trimming pared 5 bases from V and 0 bases from J, leaving 20 bases between. DNA for the CDR3: TGTGCCAGCAGCCATGGGGCTTGGACCCACCTTAGCAATCAGCCCCAGCATTTT. Translation: CASSHGAWTHLSNQPQHF.

The chain has TRBV7-8 and TRBJ1-4; D might be TRBD1 (6 bases). This CDR3 comprises 16 residues. Trimming stripped 0 bases from V and 6 bases from J, with 14 bases between. CDR1 is SGHVS, CDR2 FQNEAQ, per germline. In DNA form, the CDR3 reads TGTGCCAGCAGCTTAGCAGTTTTGCAGGGGCATGAAAAACTGTTTTTT. The encoded protein is CASSLAVLQGHEKLFF.

This rearrangement joins TRBV7-6 to TRBJ2-1, with 14 bases lining up with TRBD2. The CDR3 is made up of 16 amino acids. The ends lost 5 bases at V and 7 bases at J; junction bases unmatched: 7. Germline V gene data show CDR1 as SGHVS and CDR2 as FNYEAQ. The CDR3 nucleotides are TGTGCCAGCAGCCCCCCGGGACTAGCGGGAGTTAATGAGCAGTTCTTC. This codes for CASSPPGLAGVNEQFF.

This chain joins TRBV5-1 and TRBJ2-1; D not resolved. The CDR3 consists of 13 residues. Trimming pared 0 bases from V and 7 bases from J, leaving 8 bases between. Germline CDR1 reads SGHRS; CDR2 reads YFSETQ. CDR3 sequence (DNA): TGCGCCAGCAGCTTGGTAGAGCAGAATGAGCAGTTCTTC. It codes for CASSLVEQNEQFF.

The genes are TRBV28 and TRBJ2-2; TRBD2 is a possible D gene (5 bases). The CDR3 is 15 residues long. The V gene's germline CDR1 is MDHEN and CDR2 SYDVKM. Trimming stripped 6 bases from V and 3 bases from J, with 14 bases between. The CDR3 protein is CASSPTGVDTGELFF. In DNA form, the CDR3 reads TGTGCCAGCAGCCCCACCGGGGTTGACACCGGGGAGCTGTTTTTT.

The chain joins TRBV27 to TRBJ2-3, with D possibly TRBD2 on 6 matching bases. V was cut by 5 bases and J by 4 bases, with 10 bases left in between. In germline, CDR1 is MNHEY, CDR2 SMNVEV (reference sequence). The CDR3 covers 13 residues. The CDR3 is CASSVGGADTQYF. The CDR3 DNA follows: TGTGCCAGCAGTGTGGGCGGGGCAGATACGCAGTATTTT.

The chain joins TRBV5-4 to TRBJ2-1, with no clear D. Germline V gene lookup returns CDR1 SGHNT and CDR2 YYREEE (reference sequence). Trimming stripped 0 bases from V and 3 bases from J, with 7 bases between. The CDR3 has 14 amino acids. Here the CDR3 DNA reads TGTGCCAGCAGCTTGGATGTGGACTACAATGAGCAGTTCTTC. Translated, it gives CASSLDVDYNEQFF.

Only one count was recorded for this clone. The CDR3 loop is CASSSSGPYNEQFF. The DNA of the CDR3 is TGTGCCAGCAGTTCTAGCGGGCCGTACAATGAGCAGTTCTTC. The rearrangement uses TRBV28 and TRBJ2-1, with TRBD2 identical over 8 bases. V shed 4 bases and J 4 bases; nucleotides not matched to a gene: 3. Germline V gene lookup returns CDR1 MDHEN and CDR2 SYDVKM. This CDR3 is 14 amino acids long.

This chain joins TRBV28 and TRBJ1-5; D perhaps matches TRBD1 (5 bases). With 1 base removed from V and 6 bases from J, the gap between germline ends came to 13 bases. Germline values: CDR1 MDHEN, CDR2 SYDVKM. This CDR3 has 15 residues. CDR3 DNA: TGTGCCAGCAGTTTATTTAGGGGAATTCTTCAGCCCCAGCATTTT. It specifies CASSLFRGILQPQHF.

The J gene is TRBJ2-1, the V gene TRBV27; possible D gene TRBD2, 5 bases. Per germline, CDR1 MNHEY and CDR2 SMNVEV (reference sequence). The V end was cut by 4 bases, the J end by 9 bases, with 10 bases between. This CDR3 is 12 amino acids long. The CDR3 DNA reads TGTGCCAGCAGTTCGCTAGCTGGTGAGCAGTTCTTC. Translating gives CASSSLAGEQFF.

This chain connects TRBV9 to TRBJ1-2; a possible D gene is TRBD1 (5 bases). Germline-derived CDR1 and CDR2 are SGDLS and YYNGEE. The V gene lost 4 bases and the J gene lost 4 bases, with 17 bases spanning the gap. There are 15 residues in the CDR3. CDR3 DNA: TGTGCCAGCAGCCCCAGAGGACACTGGGGCTATGGCTACACCTTC. This codes for CASSPRGHWGYGYTF.